This T cell receptor beta chain was captured in a study of T cell responses to AZD1222 COVID-19 vaccine. Study-level results: The number of AZD1222 recipients seropositive at baseline was only five to seven. Donors skewed white British and female; clonal diversity was possibly underestimated.

The CDR3 sequence is 12 residues long. The ends were cut back, 6 bases at V and 6 bases at J, with 12 bases in the middle. From germline, CDR1 is LGHNT and CDR2 FRNRAP. Pooling was applied to second doses at about 4 or about 12 weeks. Regarding this clone: Its antigen is unidentified.

Assay: immunoSEQ multiplex PCR; the TCRdb copy retains only in-frame clones and omits some. This table holds under 150,000 clones, more than 90% found once. The material sequenced was peripheral blood, taken 28 days after the second AZD1222 dose. The rearrangement uses TRBV12-5 and TRBJ2-7; D is possibly TRBD1 (6 bases). This receptor was identified in an adult who received the AZD1222 COVID-19 vaccine. CDR3 loop: CASGPTGPEQYF. The CDR3 DNA reads as TGTGCTAGTGGCCCAACAGGGCCCGAGCAGTACTTC.